These 9 T cell receptor beta chains share one sample of origin, sequenced in a study of cytomegalovirus exposure and HLA in healthy donors. PCR amplification relied on 60 Vbeta primers (plus 13 Jbeta primers). TCRdb's copy holds only in-frame clones and misses some; the assay was immunoSEQ multiplex PCR. The repertoire holds about 120,000 clones, with approximately 80% as singletons. Source material: PBMCs. The receptor set was obtained from a woman in her 30s in good health and CMV-seronegative.

The rearrangement joins TRBV6-4 to TRBJ2-5; 8 bases map to TRBD1. CDR3 size: 14 residues. CDR1 and CDR2 from the germline V gene are MRHNA and SNTAGT. Trimming at V came to 6 bases and at J to 5 bases, leaving 8 bases not matched to a gene. The CDR3 spells CASSEQGAGETQYF. For the CDR3, the DNA is TGTGCCAGCAGCGAGCAGGGGGCTGGGGAGACCCAGTACTTC.

The chain couples TRBV11-3 to TRBJ2-5, with D tentatively TRBD1 (5 bases). The end of the DNA aligns better with TRBJ2-7, so the J call may be wrong. The CDR3 runs to 13 residues. Germline CDR1 is SGHNT and CDR2 is YENEEA. CDR3 protein: CASSFGQGYEQYF. In DNA, the CDR3 is TGTGCCAGCAGCTTCGGTCAGGGCTACGAGCAGTACTTC.

The chain employs TRBV30 and TRBJ2-5, with D possibly being TRBD2 (5 bases). The CDR3 runs 13 residues. The V end lost 2 bases, the J end lost 7 bases, and 14 bases lay between the germline ends. Germline CDR1 reads GTSNPN; CDR2 reads SVGIG (reference sequence). CDR3 amino acids: CAWSRAGSLTQYF. CDR3 nucleotides: TGTGCCTGGAGTCGGGCGGGTTCCCTGACCCAGTACTTC.

V usage is TRBV6-5 and J usage is TRBJ2-2, with TRBD2 identical over 13 bases. The length of the CDR3 is 14 residues. J lost 6 bases, V lost 6 bases, and 1 base had no gene match. Germline CDR1 reads MNHEY; CDR2 reads SVGAGI. CDR3 residues: CASRGTSGAGELFF. The DNA for the CDR3 is TGTGCCAGCAGGGGGACTAGCGGGGCCGGGGAGCTGTTTTTT.

The chain couples TRBV18 to TRBJ1-2; perhaps TRBD1 as D (5 bases). The ends were cut back, 4 bases at V and 7 bases at J, with 19 bases in the middle. Germline loops: CDR1 KGHSH, CDR2 LQKENI. This CDR3 comprises 15 residues. The CDR3 protein is CASSLSQDPPLGYTF. In DNA form, the CDR3 reads TGTGCCAGCTCACTCTCACAGGATCCTCCCCTTGGCTACACCTTC.

V and J are TRBV15 and TRBJ1-2, with a weak D call TRBD1 (5 bases). This CDR3 is built from 15 residues. The germline V and J ends were trimmed by 0 bases and 4 bases, with 12 bases remaining between them. CDR1 is LNHNV, CDR2 YYDKDF, per germline (reference sequence). DNA of the CDR3: TGTGCCACCAGCAGAGAAAAAGGGGTGGGCTATGGCTACACCTTC. This translates into CATSREKGVGYGYTF. Supplemented by reference TRBV15 and TRBJ1-2, the full variable domain reads DAMVIQNPRYQVTQFGKPVTLSCSQTLNHNVMYWYQQKSSQAPKLLFHYYDKDFNNEADTPDNFQSRRPNTSFCFLDIRSPGLGDTAMYLCATSREKGVGYGYTFGSGTRLTVV.

This clone was observed a handful of times. This chain joins TRBV15 and TRBJ2-5; 7 bases line up with TRBD2. Germline V gene data show CDR1 as LNHNV and CDR2 as YYDKDF (reference sequence). V gave up 5 bases and J gave up 11 bases; unmatched junction bases: 8. The CDR3 is 12 amino acids. CDR3 region: CATSYEWREQYF. CDR3 in DNA: TGTGCCACCAGCTACGAATGGCGGGAGCAGTACTTC.

V and J are TRBV2 and TRBJ1-1; weak D call: TRBD1 (6 bases). In germline, CDR1 is SNHLY, CDR2 FYNNEI. The V and J ends lost 6 bases and 5 bases respectively, with 16 bases between them. The CDR3 runs to 14 residues. The DNA of the CDR3 is TGTGCCAGCAGAGTCAACAGGGTGGAAACTGAAGCTTTCTTT. Translated: CASRVNRVETEAFF.

The J gene is TRBJ1-1, the V gene TRBV21-1; the DNA was not used to check the table's D call, TRBD1. TRBV21-1 is a pseudogene. This CDR3 is built from 17 residues. This chain's CDR3 is CASSKEATGRRTTEAFF. The CDR3 DNA follows: TGTGCCAGCAGCAAAGAAGCGACAGGGCGTCGGACCACTGAAGCTTTCTTT.